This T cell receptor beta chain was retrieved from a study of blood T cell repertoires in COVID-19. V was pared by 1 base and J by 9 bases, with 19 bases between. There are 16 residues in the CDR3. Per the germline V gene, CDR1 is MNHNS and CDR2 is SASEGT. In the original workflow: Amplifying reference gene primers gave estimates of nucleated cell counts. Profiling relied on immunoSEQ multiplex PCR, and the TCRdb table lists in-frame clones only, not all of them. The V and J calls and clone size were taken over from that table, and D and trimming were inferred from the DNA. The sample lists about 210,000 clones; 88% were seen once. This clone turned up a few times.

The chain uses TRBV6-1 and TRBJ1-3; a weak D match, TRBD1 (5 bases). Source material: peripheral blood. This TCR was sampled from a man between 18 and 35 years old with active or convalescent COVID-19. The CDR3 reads CASSEVHLRGGLTIYF. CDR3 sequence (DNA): TGTGCCAGCAGTGAAGTGCATCTCCGCGGGGGACTCACCATATATTTT.